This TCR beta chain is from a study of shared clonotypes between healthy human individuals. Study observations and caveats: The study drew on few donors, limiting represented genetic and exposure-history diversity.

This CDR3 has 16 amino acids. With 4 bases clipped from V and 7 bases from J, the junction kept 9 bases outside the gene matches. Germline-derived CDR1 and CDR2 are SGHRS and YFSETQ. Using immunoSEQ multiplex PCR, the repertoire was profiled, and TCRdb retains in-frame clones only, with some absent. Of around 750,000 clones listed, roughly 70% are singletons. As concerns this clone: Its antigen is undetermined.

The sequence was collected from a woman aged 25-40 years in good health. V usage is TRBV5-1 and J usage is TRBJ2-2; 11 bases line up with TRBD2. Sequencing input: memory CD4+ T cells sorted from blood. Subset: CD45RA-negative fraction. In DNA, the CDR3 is TGCGCCAGCAGCCTTACTAGCGGGAGTTTTGTCGGGGAGCTGTTTTTT. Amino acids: CASSLTSGSFVGELFF.